These 29 T cell receptor beta chains share one sample of origin, sequenced in a study of tissue T cells after allogeneic stem cell transplantation. Here immunoSEQ multiplex PCR was the method, and the copy in TCRdb shows in-frame clones only, minus some. The sample yields about 48,000 clones, approximately 70% seen once. The material sequenced was sorted cells pooled from one or two spleens. The source of these receptors is a pool of C57BL/6 mice in good health.

In this sample, this clone turned up a few times. These gene names are mouse names. Read sequence stops 1 residue before the CDR3 end, and the germline J gene provides the missing end. This chain links TRBV19 with TRBJ2-7; D unclear. This CDR3 has 12 amino acids. Germline-derived CDR1 and CDR2 are FNHDT and SITEND (reference sequence). The V and J ends lost 2 bases and 4 bases respectively, with 7 bases between them. This CDR3 reads CASSILGYEQYF. The sequenced CDR3 bases are TGTGCCAGCAGTATTTTGGGTTATGAACAGTAC.

As regards this clone: Gene names and germline refer to mouse. The read terminates 1 residue ahead of where the CDR3 ends, so the germline J gene completes it. V and J are TRBV3 and TRBJ2-7; 12 bases match TRBD2. The CDR3 covers 14 residues. V shed 5 bases, J shed 4 bases, and the junction held 3 bases outside the gene matches. Looked up from germline, CDR1 is SNHLY and CDR2 is FYNGKV (reference sequence). Incomplete CDR3 DNA: TGTGCCAGCAGCCCGGACTGGGGGGGGTATGAACAGTAC. This encodes CASSPDWGGYEQY. The whole CDR3 protein is CASSPDWGGYEQYF.

As regards this clone: All gene names here are mouse names. The read ends 1 residue shy of where the CDR3 ends; the end is completed using the germline J gene. The chain employs TRBV13-3 and TRBJ2-7, with 11 bases matching TRBD1. The CDR3 totals 14 residues. With V trimmed by 5 bases and J by 4 bases, 5 bases remained unmatched. Looked up from germline, CDR1 is NNHDY and CDR2 is SYVADS. Partial CDR3 DNA: TGTGCCAGCAGAACCGGGACAGGGGGGTATGAACAGTAC. It translates to CASRTGTGGYEQY. The CDR3 as a whole reads CASRTGTGGYEQYF.

On this clone: Mouse gene names and germline throughout. The read terminates 1 residue ahead of where the CDR3 ends, so the germline J gene completes it. V usage is TRBV13-1 and J usage is TRBJ1-1; possibly TRBD1 for D (5 bases). The CDR3 runs 15 residues. CDR1 is NSHNY and CDR2 is SYGAGN in the germline V gene. The V end lost 0 bases, the J end lost 0 bases, and 9 bases lay between the germline ends. The covered CDR3 bases are TGTGCCAGCAGTGATGCTGGACAAGCAAACACAGAAGTCTTC. Encoded protein: CASSDAGQANTEVF. The complete CDR3 protein is CASSDAGQANTEVFF.

Worth noting for this clone: Any gene name here is a mouse gene name. The read stops 1 residue short of the end of the CDR3; the missing end is completed from the germline J gene. J is TRBJ2-1 and V is TRBV31; 10 bases match TRBD2. V lost 0 bases, J lost 7 bases, and 3 bases stayed unmatched. This CDR3 has 14 residues. Germline CDR1 GKSSPN, CDR2 SITVG. CDR3 bases read: TGTGCCTGGAGTCTCCTGGGGGGGCGAGCTGAGCAGTTC. Amino acids: CAWSLLGGRAEQF. The full-length CDR3 reads as CAWSLLGGRAEQFF. The whole variable domain, remainder taken from reference TRBV31 and TRBJ2-1, is AQTIHQWPVAEIKAVGSPLSLGCTIKGKSSPNLYWYWQATGGTLQQLFYSITVGQVESVVQLNLSASRPKDDQFILSTEKLLLSHSGFYLCAWSLLGGRAEQFFGPGTRLTVL.

Comment on this clone: Germline and genes: mouse. The CDR3 end lies 1 residue beyond the end of the read and is filled in from the germline J gene. This chain joins TRBV3 and TRBJ1-6; no definite D call. TRBJ1-6 is recorded as an ORF, its role being uncertain. This CDR3 region has 12 residues. Germline V gene sequence: CDR1 SNHLY, CDR2 FYNGKV (reference sequence). Trimming left V 1 base short and J 7 bases short, with 2 bases between. The CDR3 bases that were read are TGTGCCAGCAGCTTAGAGAATTCGCCCCTCTAC. It codes for CASSLENSPLY. The complete CDR3 protein is CASSLENSPLYF.

This clone was seen once. All gene names here are mouse names. The observed sequence ends 1 residue before the CDR3 terminus, with the missing tail filled in from the germline J gene. The V gene is TRBV5, the J gene TRBJ2-4; 11 bases fit TRBD2. The CDR3 runs to 16 residues. The germline gives CDR1 LGHNA, CDR2 YNLKQL (reference sequence). V trimming: 4 bases; J trimming: 0 bases; junction bases outside the gene matches: 3. CDR3 region: CASSRRTGGSQNTLYF. CDR3 DNA, as far as it was read: TGTGCCAGCAGCCGGAGGACTGGGGGGAGTCAAAACACCTTGTAC.

On this clone: Gene names are the mouse ones. The sequenced CDR3 bases are TGTGCCTGGAGTCGGGACTGGGGGCGTCAAGACACCCAGTAC. Translation gives CAWSRDWGRQDTQY. The entire CDR3 sequence reads CAWSRDWGRQDTQYF. This chain uses TRBV31 with TRBJ2-5, with 11 bases aligning to TRBD2. The read terminates 1 residue before the CDR3 end, so the remaining end is supplied by the germline J gene. Germline V gene sequence: CDR1 GKSSPN, CDR2 SITVG. J was trimmed by 3 bases and V by 1 base; bases with no gene match: 3. The CDR3 loop spans 15 amino acids. Complete variable domain (other parts from reference TRBV31 and TRBJ2-5): AQTIHQWPVAEIKAVGSPLSLGCTIKGKSSPNLYWYWQATGGTLQQLFYSITVGQVESVVQLNLSASRPKDDQFILSTEKLLLSHSGFYLCAWSRDWGRQDTQYFGPGTRLLVL.

For this clone: The listed genes are named as in mouse. The read stops 1 residue short of the end of the CDR3; the missing end is completed from the germline J gene. The chain carries TRBV26 and TRBJ2-4, with TRBD2 matching over 7 bases. J lost 4 bases, V lost 2 bases, and 0 bases had no gene match. The CDR3 is 13 amino acids. Germline lookup yields CDR1 KGHPV and CDR2 FQNQEV (reference sequence). CDR3: CASSLTGENTLYF. The sequenced part of the CDR3 DNA is TGTGCCAGCAGTCTGACTGGGGAAAACACCTTGTAC.

With regard to this clone: The gene symbols are mouse symbols. The read is 1 residue too short to cover the CDR3 end, so that end is filled in from the germline J gene. V is TRBV20 and J is TRBJ1-4, with a tentative D call TRBD1 (5 bases). V was clipped by 1 base and J by 4 bases, with 7 bases between them. The CDR3 is 13 residues long. The germline V gene has CDR1 GFQATS and CDR2 STVNSAI. CDR3 bases read: TGTGGTGCTAGGGGGGACGTCAACGAAAGATTATTT. Translating it yields CGARGDVNERLF. The full CDR3 protein reads CGARGDVNERLFF. Using reference TRBV20 and TRBJ1-4 for the parts outside the CDR3, the full variable domain is GALVYQYPRRTICKSGTSMRMECQAVGFQATSVAWYRQSPQKTFELIALSTVNSAIKYEQNFTQEKFPISHPNLSFSSMTVLNAYLEDRGLYLCGARGDVNERLFFGHGTKLSVL.

A remark on this clone: Gene names and germline refer to mouse. The CDR3 end lies 1 residue beyond the end of the read and is filled in from the germline J gene. This chain uses TRBV13-3 with TRBJ1-2, with 11 bases lining up with TRBD1. CDR3 length: 12 residues. Germline lookup yields CDR1 NNHDY and CDR2 SYVADS. Trimming cost V 9 bases and J 5 bases; bases outside gene matches: 3. CDR3 sequence: CATWDRGSDYTF. CDR3 bases read: TGTGCCACATGGGACAGGGGGTCCGACTACACC.

A note on this clone: The gene symbols are mouse symbols. The read halts 1 residue ahead of the CDR3 end, with the missing end drawn from the germline J gene. The chain links TRBV13-2 to TRBJ2-5, with D possibly matching TRBD1 (5 bases). Germline V gene lookup returns CDR1 NNHNN and CDR2 SYGAGS (reference sequence). The CDR3 covers 15 residues. V was cut by 0 bases and J by 1 base, with 9 bases left in between. CDR3 DNA, as far as it was read: TGTGCCAGCGGTGATGCGGGAGGGGACCAAGACACCCAGTAC. Translation gives CASGDAGGDQDTQY. The complete CDR3 sequence is CASGDAGGDQDTQYF.

For this clone: The gene names given are mouse names. The read falls 1 residue short of the CDR3 end, and the missing part is taken from the germline J gene. V usage is TRBV20 and J usage is TRBJ2-5; the D gene is possibly TRBD1 (5 bases). Germline CDR1 is GFQATS and CDR2 is STVNSAI. The CDR3 runs to 12 residues. Trimming pared 1 base from V and 8 bases from J, leaving 10 bases between. The CDR3 loop reads CGARVGEGTQYF. CDR3 DNA (partial): TGTGGTGCTAGGGTAGGGGAAGGCACCCAGTAC.

As concerns this clone: Gene names and germline refer to mouse. Read data end 1 residue before the CDR3 end; the end is taken from the germline J gene. This chain joins TRBV3 and TRBJ2-7; 7 nucleotides match TRBD1. Trimming removed 0 bases from V and 0 bases from J; junction bases left unmatched: 2. The CDR3 loop spans 15 amino acids. CDR1 and CDR2 from the germline V gene are SNHLY and FYNGKV (reference sequence). The CDR3 loop is CASSLADRSSYEQYF. Partial CDR3 DNA: TGTGCCAGCAGCTTAGCGGACAGGAGCTCCTATGAACAGTAC. Full variable domain (outside the CDR3, taken from reference TRBV3 and TRBJ2-7): GPKVLQIPSHQIIDMGQMVTLNCDPVSNHLYFYWYKQILGQQMEFLVNFYNGKVMEKSKLFKDQFSVERPDGSYFTLKIQPTALEDSAVYFCASSLADRSSYEQYFGPGTRLTVL.

A note on this clone: Genes and germline are mouse. The read gets to within 1 residue of the CDR3 end, and the germline J gene fills in the rest. The chain carries TRBV20 and TRBJ2-4; D may be TRBD2 (6 bases). The V end was cut by 0 bases, the J end by 6 bases, with 10 bases between. The germline CDR1 and CDR2 sequences are GFQATS and STVNSAI. The CDR3 totals 13 residues. The CDR3 spells CGARDGGKNTLYF. The sequenced CDR3 bases are TGTGGTGCTAGGGATGGGGGAAAGAACACCTTGTAC.

With respect to this clone: Gene names are the mouse ones. With the read ending 1 residue before the CDR3 end, the germline J gene is used to fill in that end. The chain combines TRBV26 with TRBJ1-3; 10 nucleotides align to TRBD1. The ends lost 2 bases at V and 2 bases at J; junction bases unmatched: 3. Germline values: CDR1 KGHPV, CDR2 FQNQEV (reference sequence). This CDR3 contains 16 residues. The sequenced CDR3 bases are TGTGCCAGCAGTCTGGACAGGGGGCGCGCTGGAAATACGCTCTAT. This sequence encodes CASSLDRGRAGNTLY. The full CDR3 sequence reads CASSLDRGRAGNTLYF.

About this clone: The listed genes are named as in mouse. The read halts 1 residue ahead of the CDR3 end, with the missing end drawn from the germline J gene. V gene TRBV1 combines with J gene TRBJ1-6, with TRBD1 as a possible D gene (6 bases). TRBJ1-6 is an ORF, and what it does is uncertain. Trimming took off 6 bases at V and 0 bases at J, with 6 bases between the two ends. CDR3 length equals 14 residues. Germline loops: CDR1 NSQYPW, CDR2 LRSPGD (reference sequence). CDR3 DNA, as far as it was read: TGCACCTGCAGGGACAGTTCCTATAATTCGCCCCTCTAC. Translated: CTCRDSSYNSPLY. The whole CDR3 sequence is CTCRDSSYNSPLYF.

For this clone: Gene names are mouse gene names. This CDR3 reads CASSLTGGPETLYF. The sequenced CDR3 bases are TGTGCCAGCAGCTTAACAGGGGGCCCAGAAACGCTGTAT. This sequence joins TRBV3 and TRBJ2-3, with 9 nucleotides matching TRBD1. The CDR3 end is not reached by the read, which stops 1 residue before it; the germline J gene fills it in. Germline V CDR1 and CDR2: SNHLY, FYNGKV (reference sequence). Unmatched junction bases numbered 1, after V lost 2 bases and J lost 4 bases. CDR3 size: 14 residues.

This clone has more than one count but fewer than ten. The gene names given are mouse names. The read finishes 1 residue shy of the CDR3 end, and the germline J gene is used to complete it. This chain links TRBV31 with TRBJ2-7; TRBD2 agrees at 10 bases. Germline V gene data show CDR1 as GKSSPN and CDR2 as SITVG. CDR3 length: 12 residues. V lost 3 bases, J lost 4 bases, and 0 bases stayed unmatched. CDR3 DNA (partial): TGTGCCTGGAGGACTGGGGGGTATGAACAGTAC. It translates to CAWRTGGYEQY. The full CDR3 sequence reads CAWRTGGYEQYF.

Concerning this clone itself: Gene and germline names: mouse. CDR3 DNA, as far as it was read: TGTGCCAGCAGTGACTTTGTCAACGAAAGATTATTT. The encoded protein is CASSDFVNERLF. Given in full, the CDR3 is CASSDFVNERLFF. This chain connects TRBV13-3 to TRBJ1-4; D gene unclear. The CDR3 end lies 1 residue beyond the end of the read and is filled in from the germline J gene. Germline V gives CDR1 NNHDY, CDR2 SYVADS. The CDR3 has 13 residues. The germline V and J ends were trimmed by 2 bases and 4 bases, with 6 bases remaining between them.

This clone was counted only a few times. Gene names are the mouse ones. The CDR3 end lies 1 residue beyond the end of the read and is filled in from the germline J gene. The V call is TRBV3, the J call TRBJ1-5; D perhaps matches TRBD1 (5 bases). The CDR3 has 14 amino acids. V lost 5 bases, J lost 0 bases, and 8 bases lay in between. Germline V lookup: CDR1 SNHLY, CDR2 FYNGKV (reference sequence). The CDR3 here is CASSNRFNNQAPLF. Partial CDR3 DNA: TGTGCCAGCAGCAACAGGTTTAACAACCAGGCTCCGCTT.

There are a few counts of this clone. Genes here carry mouse names. The read is 1 residue too short to cover the CDR3 end, so that end is filled in from the germline J gene. The genes are TRBV3 and TRBJ2-7, with TRBD2 matching 11 bases. There are 15 residues in the CDR3. CDR1 is SNHLY, CDR2 FYNGKV, per germline (reference sequence). With 4 bases clipped from V and 3 bases from J, the junction kept 5 bases outside the gene matches. This CDR3 reads CASSSPGLGVYEQYF. The covered CDR3 bases are TGTGCCAGCAGCTCTCCGGGACTGGGGGTCTATGAACAGTAC.

Remarks on this clone: The genes and germline here are from mouse. The missing CDR3 end, 1 residue past where the read stops, is filled in from the germline J gene. The gene calls are TRBV5 and TRBJ2-3, with D maybe TRBD1 (5 bases). This CDR3 has 14 amino acids. Germline V CDR1 and CDR2: LGHNA, YNLKQL (reference sequence). V was clipped by 4 bases and J by 0 bases, with 8 bases between them. CDR3 region: CASSPTASAETLYF. The part of the CDR3 DNA that was read is TGTGCCAGCAGCCCGACAGCTAGTGCAGAAACGCTGTAT.

On this clone itself: Mouse gene names apply. The read falls 1 residue short of the CDR3 end, and the missing part is taken from the germline J gene. The chain carries TRBV16 and TRBJ2-1; the D gene is possibly TRBD1 (5 bases). The V gene's germline CDR1 is SGHSA and CDR2 FRNQAP. The V and J ends lost 5 bases and 7 bases respectively, with 15 bases between them. The CDR3 is made up of 14 amino acids. The sequenced CDR3 bases are TGTGCAAGCAGCCCCCGGCCAGGGAGAGCTGAGCAGTTC. It codes for CASSPRPGRAEQF. The CDR3 in its entirety is CASSPRPGRAEQFF.

With regard to this clone: Gene names are the mouse ones. The read falls 1 residue short of the CDR3 end, and the missing part is taken from the germline J gene. This chain uses TRBV15 with TRBJ2-4; D not resolved. V shed 3 bases and J shed 2 bases, with 9 bases lying between them. The CDR3 runs 14 residues. Germline-derived CDR1 and CDR2 are SGHND and FRSKSL. The CDR3 protein is CASSFEGVQNTLYF. CDR3 bases read: TGTGCCAGCAGTTTTGAGGGAGTTCAAAACACCTTGTAC.

As to this clone: The genes and germline here are from mouse. Read coverage stops 1 residue before the CDR3 terminus; the germline J gene supplies the remainder. The gene calls are TRBV2 and TRBJ1-1, with 7 bases that match TRBD1. The CDR3 loop spans 14 amino acids. J lost 3 bases, V lost 4 bases, and 5 bases had no gene match. Germline assignment: CDR1 LGHNA and CDR2 YSYQKL. The sequenced part of the CDR3 DNA is TGTGCCAGCAGCCCTGACAGGGAGGACACAGAAGTCTTC. This gives the protein CASSPDREDTEVF. From start to end, the CDR3 is CASSPDREDTEVFF. The complete variable domain, with remaining parts taken from reference TRBV2 and TRBJ1-1, reads DPKIIQKPKYLVAVTGSEKILICEQYLGHNAMYWYRQSAKKPLEFMFSYSYQKLMDNQTASSRFQPQSSKKNHLDLQITALKPDDSATYFCASSPDREDTEVFFGKGTRLTVV.

On this clone itself: Gene labels here are mouse ones. The read comes to an end 1 residue before the CDR3 does, leaving the germline J gene to fill in the end. V is TRBV19 and J is TRBJ2-1; 7 bases are a match to TRBD1. The CDR3 contains 14 residues. With 4 bases clipped from V and 12 bases from J, the junction kept 13 bases outside the gene matches. The germline V gene encodes CDR1 FNHDT and CDR2 SITEND (reference sequence). Partial CDR3 DNA: TGTGCCAGCAGTTTCCGGGACAGTCTAGGGGGGCAGTTC. Translating it yields CASSFRDSLGGQF. The complete CDR3 reads CASSFRDSLGGQFF.

Turning to this clone: Mouse germline and gene names are used. The sequenced fragment ends 1 residue before the CDR3 boundary, so the rest is inferred from the germline J gene. The V gene is TRBV17, the J gene TRBJ2-1; D ambiguous. Germline V gene lookup returns CDR1 MNHDT and CDR2 YYDKIL. Between the trimmed V and J ends, which lost 2 bases and 6 bases, there was a span of 11 bases. CDR3 length: 14 amino acids. The sequenced CDR3 bases are TGTGCTAGCAGTAGAAGCACGGGGTTTGCTGAGCAGTTC. This gives the protein CASSRSTGFAEQF. The entire CDR3 protein reads CASSRSTGFAEQFF.

This clone was counted once. Germline and genes: mouse. Read data end 1 residue before the CDR3 end; the end is taken from the germline J gene. V usage is TRBV3 and J usage is TRBJ1-4; D is possibly TRBD1 (5 bases). The germline gives CDR1 SNHLY, CDR2 FYNGKV (reference sequence). Trimming removed 4 bases from V and 7 bases from J, with 10 bases in between. This CDR3 is built from 13 residues. The chain's CDR3 is CASSSRESERLFF. Incomplete CDR3 DNA: TGTGCCAGCAGCTCCAGGGAGAGCGAAAGATTATTT. The entire variable domain, with the rest obtained from reference TRBV3 and TRBJ1-4, is as follows: GPKVLQIPSHQIIDMGQMVTLNCDPVSNHLYFYWYKQILGQQMEFLVNFYNGKVMEKSKLFKDQFSVERPDGSYFTLKIQPTALEDSAVYFCASSSRESERLFFGHGTKLSVL.